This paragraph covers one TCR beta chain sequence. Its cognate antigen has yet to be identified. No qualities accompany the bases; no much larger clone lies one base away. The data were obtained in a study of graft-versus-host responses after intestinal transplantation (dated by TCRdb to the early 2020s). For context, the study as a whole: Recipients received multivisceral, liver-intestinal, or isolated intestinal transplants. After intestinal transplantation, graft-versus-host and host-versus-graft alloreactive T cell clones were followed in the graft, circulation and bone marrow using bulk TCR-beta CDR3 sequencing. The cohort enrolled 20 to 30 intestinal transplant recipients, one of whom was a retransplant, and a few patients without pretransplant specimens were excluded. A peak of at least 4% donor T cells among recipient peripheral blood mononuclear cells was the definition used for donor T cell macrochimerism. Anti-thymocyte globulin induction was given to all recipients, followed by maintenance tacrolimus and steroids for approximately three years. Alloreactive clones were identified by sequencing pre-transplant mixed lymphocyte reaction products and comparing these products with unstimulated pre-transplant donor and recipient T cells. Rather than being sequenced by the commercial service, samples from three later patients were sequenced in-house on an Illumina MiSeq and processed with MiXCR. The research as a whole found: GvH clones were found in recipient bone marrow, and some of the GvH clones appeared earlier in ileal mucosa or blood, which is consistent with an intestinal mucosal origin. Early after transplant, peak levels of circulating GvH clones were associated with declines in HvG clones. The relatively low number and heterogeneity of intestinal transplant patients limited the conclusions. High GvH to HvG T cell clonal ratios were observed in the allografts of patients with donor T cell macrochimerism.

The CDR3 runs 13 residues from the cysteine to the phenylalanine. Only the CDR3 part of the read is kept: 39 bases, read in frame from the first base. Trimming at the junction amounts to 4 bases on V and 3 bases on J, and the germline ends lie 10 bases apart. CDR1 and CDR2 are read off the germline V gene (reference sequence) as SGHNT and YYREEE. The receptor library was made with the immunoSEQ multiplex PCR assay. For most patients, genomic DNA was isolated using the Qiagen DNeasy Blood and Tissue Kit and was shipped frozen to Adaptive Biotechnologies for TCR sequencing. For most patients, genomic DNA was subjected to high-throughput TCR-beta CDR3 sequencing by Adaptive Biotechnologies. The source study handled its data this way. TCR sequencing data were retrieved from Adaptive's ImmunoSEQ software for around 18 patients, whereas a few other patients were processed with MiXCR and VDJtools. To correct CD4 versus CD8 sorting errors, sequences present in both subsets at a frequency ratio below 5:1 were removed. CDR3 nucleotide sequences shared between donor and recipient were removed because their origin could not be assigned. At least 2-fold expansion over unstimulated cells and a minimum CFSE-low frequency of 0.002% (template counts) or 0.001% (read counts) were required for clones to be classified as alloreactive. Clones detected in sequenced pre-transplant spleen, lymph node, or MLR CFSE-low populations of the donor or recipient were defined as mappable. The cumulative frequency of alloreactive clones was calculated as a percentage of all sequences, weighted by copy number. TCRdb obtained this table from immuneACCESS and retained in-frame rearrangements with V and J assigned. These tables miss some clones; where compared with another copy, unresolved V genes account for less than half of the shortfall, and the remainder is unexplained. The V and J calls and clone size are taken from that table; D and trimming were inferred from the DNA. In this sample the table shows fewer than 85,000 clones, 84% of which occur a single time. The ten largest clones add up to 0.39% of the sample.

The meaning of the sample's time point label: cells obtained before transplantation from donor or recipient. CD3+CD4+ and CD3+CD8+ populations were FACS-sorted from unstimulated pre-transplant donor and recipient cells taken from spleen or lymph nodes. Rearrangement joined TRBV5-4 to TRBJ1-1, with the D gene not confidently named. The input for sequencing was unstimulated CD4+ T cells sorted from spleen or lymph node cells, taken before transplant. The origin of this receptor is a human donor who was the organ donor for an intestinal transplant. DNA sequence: TGTGCCAGCAGCCAACGCGGTTACACTGAAGCTTTCTTT. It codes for CASSQRGYTEAFF.